The TCR beta chain under discussion was sequenced for a study of human T cells and chemical hapten exposure. Time point given: patch test 3, about 24 weeks after DPC sensitization. The sample's treatment: therapeutic diphenylcyclopropenone sensitization with weekly scalp DPC. The germline V gene encodes CDR1 SGHNT and CDR2 YYREEE (reference sequence). The CDR3 contains 14 residues. Trimming left V 7 bases short and J 3 bases short, with 13 bases between. During construction of the library, unique molecular identifiers were attached to individual cDNA molecules for quantitative, reproducible TCR counting. TCRdb analysed the RACE reads with MiXCR anew, one entry per CDR3 protein. Among tens of thousands of distinct CDR3 sequences, 13% were seen once, and the ten largest hold 5.7%. This clonotype was seen many times.

The rearrangement links TRBV5-4 to TRBJ2-2, with D possibly being TRBD1 (5 bases). This sample comprised whole blood, obtained in connection with sensitization to the hapten diphenylcyclopropenone (DPC). This TCR was recovered from a woman aged 45 to 65 with alopecia areata. Some clones in this sample may be carry-over from other donors' samples. For the CDR3, the DNA is TGTGCCAGCTTTAGCCAGGGATACACCGGGGAGCTGTTTTTT. Its protein product is CASFSQGYTGELFF.